This T cell receptor beta chain was recovered during a study of blood T cell repertoires in COVID-19. In the study overall: Donors in the United States, Italy and Spain gave samples during acute or convalescent COVID-19.

A few counts support this clone. Per the authors' pipeline: Quantification of nucleated cells was approximated via reference gene primer amplification. Sequencing was performed with immunoSEQ multiplex PCR; in TCRdb, only in-frame clones are kept and a portion is missing. V and J calls and clone size are those listed in that table; D and trimming were worked out from the DNA. Among 100,000 to 150,000 clones listed, approximately 90% were seen once. The Seattle site enrolled patients during active infection and followed them longitudinally. The V end was cut by 2 bases, the J end by 7 bases, with 15 bases between. CDR3 length: 15 amino acids. CDR1 is MNHNS and CDR2 is SASEGT in the germline V gene.

Sequenced: peripheral blood. J is TRBJ1-5 and V is TRBV6-1, with D tentatively TRBD1 (5 bases). This TCR came from a man in his sixties with COVID-19, enrolled during active disease. The CDR3 DNA sequence: TGTGCCAGCAGTGAAAATCAGGGCGGAGTACAGCCCCAGCATTTT. Translation gives CASSENQGGVQPQHF.